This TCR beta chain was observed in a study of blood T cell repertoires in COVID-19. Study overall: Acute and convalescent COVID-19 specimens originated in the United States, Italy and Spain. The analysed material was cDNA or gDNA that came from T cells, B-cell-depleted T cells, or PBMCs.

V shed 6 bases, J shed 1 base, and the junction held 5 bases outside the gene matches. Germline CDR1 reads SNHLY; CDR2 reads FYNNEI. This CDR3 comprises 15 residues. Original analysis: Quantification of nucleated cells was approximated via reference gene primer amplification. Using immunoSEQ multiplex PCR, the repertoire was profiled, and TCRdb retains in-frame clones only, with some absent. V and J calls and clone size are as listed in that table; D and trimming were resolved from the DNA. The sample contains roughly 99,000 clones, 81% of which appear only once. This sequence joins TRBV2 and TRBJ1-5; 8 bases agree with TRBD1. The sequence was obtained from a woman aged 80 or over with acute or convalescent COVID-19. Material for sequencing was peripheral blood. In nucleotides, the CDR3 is TGTGCCAGCAGGGGACGGACAGGGAGCAATCAGCCCCAGCATTTT. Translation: CASRGRTGSNQPQHF. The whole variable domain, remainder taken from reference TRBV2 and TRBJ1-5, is EPEVTQTPSHQVTQMGQEVILRCVPISNHLYFYWYRQILGQKVEFLVSFYNNEISEKSEIFDDQFSVERPDGSNFTLKIRSTKLEDSAMYFCASRGRTGSNQPQHFGDGTRLSIL.